Listed below are T cell receptor beta chains from one sample, sequenced in a study of blood T cell repertoires in COVID-19. The method was immunoSEQ multiplex PCR; TCRdb's version includes in-frame clones alone and lacks a portion of them. The table lists some 320,000 clones, over 85% of them singletons. The sample was peripheral blood. Receptors were obtained from a young woman with COVID-19, enrolled during active disease. Both conserved end residues are part of each CDR3. D genes are given only for firm matches. Expanded clones get a size class; other rows say once, few or many, or leave the size out.

clone size | D gene | J gene | V gene | CDR3 protein | CDR3 DNA
. | . | TRBJ1-3 | TRBV12-3/TRBV12-4 | CASSSLGNTIYF | TGTGCCAGCAGTTCCCTCGGAAACACCATATATTTT
. | . | TRBJ1-2 | TRBV19 | CASSWSTRGYTF | TGTGCCAGTAGTTGGTCGACTCGAGGCTACACCTTC
. | TRBD1 | TRBJ1-1 | TRBV5-1 | CASSLGTGGREAFF | TGCGCCAGCAGCTTGGGGACAGGGGGCAGGGAAGCTTTCTTT
. | . | TRBJ1-6 | TRBV21-1 | CASSKERRDRGCRSPLHF | TGTGCCAGCAGCAAAGAGAGAAGGGACAGGGGGTGTCGTTCACCCCTCCACTTT
. | . | TRBJ2-2 | TRBV5-1 | CASSLALSWELFF | TGCGCCAGCAGCTTGGCCCTGTCGTGGGAGCTGTTTTTT
. | TRBD2 | TRBJ2-5 | TRBV6-5 | CASRPPGGEETQYF | TGTGCCAGCAGGCCTCCGGGGGGTGAAGAGACCCAGTACTTC
. | TRBD2 | TRBJ2-1 | TRBV5-1 | CASSPGGPLYNEQFF | TGCGCCAGCAGCCCGGGGGGGCCCCTCTACAATGAGCAGTTCTTC
. | . | TRBJ2-6 | TRBV2 | CASHMVSGANVLTF | TGTGCCAGCCACATGGTCTCTGGGGCCAACGTCCTGACTTTC
. | TRBD2 | TRBJ2-5 | TRBV9 | CASSVGTSLETQYF | TGTGCCAGCAGCGTAGGGACTAGTTTGGAGACCCAGTACTTC
once | TRBD1 | TRBJ2-5 | TRBV29-1 | CSGGGQAETQYF | TGCAGCGGAGGGGGCCAGGCAGAGACCCAGTACTTC
. | . | TRBJ2-3 | TRBV3-1/TRBV3-2 | CASSVQPRDTQYF | TGTGCCAGCAGTGTTCAGCCTAGAGATACGCAGTATTTT
once | TRBD2 | TRBJ2-2 | TRBV6-2/TRBV6-3 | CASSYFSGGSGELFF | TGTGCCAGCAGTTACTTTAGCGGGGGGTCCGGGGAGCTGTTTTTT
. | . | TRBJ2-1 | TRBV27 | CASSFFRGRNNEQFF | TGTGCCAGCAGTTTTTTCCGGGGAAGGAACAATGAGCAGTTCTTC
. | . | TRBJ1-1 | TRBV28 | CASSFPTGEGVFRTEAFF | TGTGCCAGCAGTTTCCCAACCGGTGAGGGGGTATTTCGCACTGAAGCTTTCTTT
once | . | TRBJ1-5 | TRBV11-2 | CASSLGKGQPQHF | TGTGCCAGCAGCTTGGGCAAGGGGCAGCCCCAGCATTTT
. | . | TRBJ1-1 | TRBV28 | CASTGLVSGWENTEAFF | TGTGCCAGCACGGGGTTGGTGAGTGGATGGGAGAACACTGAAGCTTTCTTT
. | . | TRBJ2-2 | TRBV6-5 | CASTPRGGYTGELFF | TGTGCCAGCACTCCAAGAGGGGGTTACACCGGGGAGCTGTTTTTT
. | . | TRBJ1-2 | TRBV5-4 | CASTGGGWNGYTF | TGTGCCAGCACCGGGGGGGGTTGGAATGGCTACACCTTC
. | . | TRBJ1-4 | TRBV5-6 | CASSLLPGALAEKLFF | TGTGCCAGCAGCTTGCTCCCTGGGGCTTTGGCTGAAAAACTGTTTTTT
. | . | TRBJ1-2 | TRBV10-3 | CAISGGGNYGYTF | TGTGCCATCAGTGGTGGAGGAAACTATGGCTACACCTTC
. | . | TRBJ1-2 | TRBV7-2 | CASSPYRADNYGYTF | TGTGCCAGCAGCCCTTACAGGGCTGACAACTATGGCTACACCTTC
. | . | TRBJ2-3 | TRBV28 | CASSLERAGDTQYF | TGTGCCAGCAGTCTGGAGCGGGCGGGGGATACGCAGTATTTT
. | . | TRBJ1-5 | TRBV27 | CASSLTEGHQPQHF | TGTGCCAGCAGTTTAACGGAGGGGCATCAGCCCCAGCATTTT
. | . | TRBJ2-1 | TRBV7-2 | CASSPLLAYNEQFF | TGTGCCAGCAGCCCCCTTTTAGCCTACAATGAGCAGTTCTTC
. | TRBD1 | TRBJ2-7 | TRBV4-1 | CASSIGTGYEQYF | TGCGCCAGCAGCATTGGGACAGGCTACGAGCAGTACTTC
. | . | TRBJ2-5 | TRBV5-6 | CASSLRVTETQYF | TGTGCCAGCAGCCTCAGGGTGACCGAGACCCAGTACTTC
. | TRBD2 | TRBJ2-3 | TRBV4-1 | CASSQDPSGGASEDTQYF | TGCGCCAGCAGCCAAGATCCCAGCGGGGGGGCCTCGGAAGATACGCAGTATTTT
. | . | TRBJ1-3 | TRBV18 | CASSPTAASTSSGNTIYF | TGTGCCAGCTCACCAACAGCCGCAAGTACTTCCTCTGGAAACACCATATATTTT
. | . | TRBJ1-5 | TRBV5-8 | CASSLLTGNQPQHF | TGTGCCAGCAGCCTGCTAACGGGGAATCAGCCCCAGCATTTT
. | . | TRBJ1-1 | TRBV14 | CASSQGNALKGFF | TGTGCCAGCAGCCAAGGGAATGCACTGAAGGGGTTCTTT
. | . | TRBJ1-5 | TRBV11-2 | CASSHTGQPQHF | TGTGCCAGCAGTCACACGGGTCAGCCCCAGCATTTT
. | . | TRBJ2-3 | TRBV11-2 | CASSLAAGILRTDTQYF | TGTGCCAGCAGCTTAGCGGCAGGGATCCTTAGGACAGATACGCAGTATTTT
. | TRBD2 | TRBJ2-1 | TRBV2 | CASSPSGIKNEQFF | TGTGCCAGCAGCCCTAGCGGGATTAAGAATGAGCAGTTCTTC
once | . | TRBJ2-2 | TRBV7-8 | CGSPGTSDTGELFF | TGTGGCAGTCCCGGGACAAGTGATACCGGGGAGCTGTTTTTT
. | . | TRBJ1-2 | TRBV29-1 | CSVVVRVDYGYTF | TGCAGCGTTGTCGTCAGGGTCGACTATGGCTACACCTTC
. | TRBD1 | TRBJ2-7 | TRBV6-1 | CASSEVGTAVYEQYF | TGTGCCAGCAGTGAAGTCGGGACAGCTGTCTACGAGCAGTACTTC
. | . | TRBJ1-3 | TRBV6-1 | CASSDPGNSGNTIYF | TGTGCCAGCAGTGATCCGGGAAACTCTGGAAACACCATATATTTT
. | . | TRBJ1-1 | TRBV19 | CASSTLYQRIMNTEAFF | TGTGCCAGTAGTACCCTATATCAGAGGATCATGAACACTGAAGCTTTCTTT
. | TRBD2 | TRBJ2-1 | TRBV12-3/TRBV12-4 | CASSPTSVGEQFF | TGTGCCAGCAGTCCGACTAGCGTGGGTGAGCAGTTCTTC
. | TRBD1 | TRBJ1-4 | TRBV25-1 | CASSEGQGLFNEKLFF | TGTGCCAGCAGTGAGGGACAGGGACTTTTTAATGAAAAACTGTTTTTT
. | . | TRBJ1-5 | TRBV19 | CASSVTVGRRNQPQHF | TGTGCCAGTAGTGTCACCGTGGGTAGGAGGAATCAGCCCCAGCATTTT
. | TRBD2 | TRBJ2-5 | TRBV5-1 | CASSQRGPQETQYF | TGCGCCAGCAGCCAGCGGGGGCCCCAAGAGACCCAGTACTTC
. | . | TRBJ1-1 | TRBV28 | CASLRFLTEYTEAFF | TGTGCCAGCCTGAGGTTCCTGACTGAGTACACTGAAGCTTTCTTT
. | . | TRBJ2-3 | TRBV29-1 | CSVEEVLVRDTQYF | TGCAGCGTTGAAGAGGTACTAGTACGAGATACGCAGTATTTT
once | TRBD1 | TRBJ2-7 | TRBV19 | CATQRPGQGSYEQYF | TGTGCCACTCAAAGGCCGGGACAGGGTTCCTACGAGCAGTACTTC
. | . | TRBJ1-4 | TRBV5-5 | CASSFRGDRDEKLFF | TGTGCCAGCAGCTTCAGGGGCGACCGAGATGAAAAACTGTTTTTT
. | . | TRBJ1-2 | TRBV19 | CASSIGGVRYGYTF | TGTGCCAGTAGTATTGGAGGGGTACGCTATGGCTACACCTTC
. | . | TRBJ2-3 | TRBV10-2 | CASSEVAFGTDTQYF | TGCGCCAGCAGTGAGGTGGCATTCGGGACAGATACGCAGTATTTT
few | TRBD2 | TRBJ2-5 | TRBV2 | CASSAGLVRGETQYF | TGTGCCAGCAGTGCTGGACTAGTAAGAGGAGAGACCCAGTACTTC
. | TRBD1 | TRBJ1-2 | TRBV5-5 | CASSLDRGGYGYTF | TGTGCCAGCAGCCTGGACAGGGGAGGCTATGGCTACACCTTC
many | TRBD1 | TRBJ1-5 | TRBV6-6 | CASGAGTGSNQPQHF | TGTGCCAGCGGAGCAGGGACAGGGAGCAATCAGCCCCAGCATTTT
. | . | TRBJ1-3 | TRBV2 | CASSESVFIGGNTIYF | TGTGCCAGCAGTGAATCAGTTTTCATCGGGGGAAACACCATATATTTT
. | TRBD1 | TRBJ2-1 | TRBV5-4 | CASQGAYNEQFF | TGTGCCAGCCAGGGGGCTTACAATGAGCAGTTCTTC
. | . | TRBJ2-3 | TRBV7-9 | CASSTTVTDTQYF | TGTGCCAGCAGCACGACAGTCACAGATACGCAGTATTTT
once | . | TRBJ1-2 | TRBV5-4 | CASSLDTPNGYTF | TGTGCCAGCAGCTTGGACACCCCAAATGGCTACACCTTC
. | TRBD2 | TRBJ2-1 | TRBV11-2 | CASSGTSGGNSEQFF | TGTGCCAGCAGCGGCACTAGCGGGGGGAATAGTGAGCAGTTCTTC